Each of the 25 T cell receptor beta chains below was sequenced from the same sample in a study of blood T cell repertoires in COVID-19. Repertoires were generated with immunoSEQ multiplex PCR, while TCRdb's copy carries only in-frame clones and drops some. The sample includes around 65,000 clones, nearly 80% seen only once; the top ten take around 47%. Sequencing input: peripheral blood. The receptors derive from a human donor in a cohort sampled during active COVID-19.

The gene calls are TRBV4-2 and TRBJ2-3; D call uncertain. The CDR3 runs 15 residues. V was clipped by 0 bases and J by 0 bases, with 7 bases between them. Germline V lookup: CDR1 LGHNA, CDR2 YNFKEQ. The CDR3 coding sequence is TGTGCCAGCAGCCAAGATGGAGCGAGCACAGATACGCAGTATTTT. Its translation is CASSQDGASTDTQYF.

This chain links TRBV6-2 or TRBV6-3 with TRBJ1-2, with a possible D match to TRBD1 (5 bases). V gave up 4 bases and J gave up 2 bases, with 5 bases separating them. Germline V lookup: CDR1 MNHEY, CDR2 SVGEGT. The CDR3 extends over 12 amino acids. The DNA of the CDR3 is TGTGCCAGCAGTTCAGGGAACTATGGCTACACCTTC. The encoded protein is CASSSGNYGYTF.

This chain uses TRBV2 with TRBJ1-5, with 8 bases aligning to TRBD1. J lost 0 bases, V lost 4 bases, and 5 bases had no gene match. The length of the CDR3 is 16 residues. Germline CDR1 is SNHLY and CDR2 is FYNNEI. Written as DNA, the CDR3 is TGTGCCAGCAGTGCGACAGGGGTTTATAGCAATCAGCCCCAGCATTTT. Translation: CASSATGVYSNQPQHF.

V and J are TRBV27 and TRBJ2-5, with 12 bases that match TRBD1. CDR3 length equals 16 residues. Germline CDR1 reads MNHEY; CDR2 reads SMNVEV (reference sequence). V trimming: 4 bases; J trimming: 4 bases; junction bases outside the gene matches: 7. The CDR3 here is CASSWRGQGAGETQYF. As DNA, the CDR3 is TGTGCCAGCAGTTGGCGGGGACAGGGGGCAGGAGAGACCCAGTACTTC.

The chain has TRBV3-1 (or the pseudogene TRBV3-2) and TRBJ1-5; 10 bases are shared with TRBD1. This CDR3 has 15 amino acids. V trimming: 4 bases; J trimming: 5 bases; junction bases outside the gene matches: 5. Germline loops: CDR1 LGHDT, CDR2 YNNKEL (reference sequence). CDR3 amino acids: CASSPRTGGDQPQHF. CDR3 DNA: TGTGCCAGCAGCCCTCGGACAGGGGGGGATCAGCCCCAGCATTTT.

This rearrangement joins TRBV6-5 to TRBJ1-4; D call uncertain. CDR3 length: 15 residues. Trimming shortened V by 6 bases and J by 6 bases, and 17 bases separated the two germline ends. In germline, CDR1 is MNHEY, CDR2 SVGAGI. Written as DNA, the CDR3 is TGTGCCAGCAGCGTATTTCGGGGTTGGGATGAAAAACTGTTTTTT. This codes for CASSVFRGWDEKLFF.

The chain couples TRBV7-8 to TRBJ1-1, with D maybe TRBD1 (5 bases). The CDR3 contains 15 residues. Germline V gives CDR1 SGHVS, CDR2 FQNEAQ. The ends were cut back, 7 bases at V and 0 bases at J, with 15 bases in the middle. The CDR3: CASNLDSPVNTEAFF. In DNA, the CDR3 is TGTGCCAGCAACCTTGACAGTCCTGTGAACACTGAAGCTTTCTTT.

The genes are TRBV4-1 and TRBJ2-3; 10 nucleotides agree with TRBD1. CDR1 and CDR2 from the germline V gene are MGHRA and YSYEKL. The CDR3 runs 16 residues. J gave up 4 bases and V 4 bases, and 8 bases lay outside the gene matches. CDR3 loop: CASSPRDRGRADTQYF. CDR3 DNA: TGCGCCAGCAGCCCCCGAGACAGGGGGCGGGCAGATACGCAGTATTTT.

This clone showed up just a few times. The rearrangement links TRBV6-5 to TRBJ2-2; D is perhaps TRBD2 (5 bases). Between the trimmed V and J ends, which lost 8 bases and 14 bases, there was a span of 15 bases. Germline assignment: CDR1 MNHEY and CDR2 SVGAGI. The CDR3 extends over 11 amino acids. Here the CDR3 DNA reads TGTGCCAGCGGGAGAGAAGGGCCCCTGTTTTTT. Translating gives CASGREGPLFF.

The table lists this clone with a few counts. V is TRBV28 and J is TRBJ1-1; tentatively, D is TRBD1 (6 bases). Deletions cut 8 bases from V and 10 bases from J, with 14 bases between. Germline V gives CDR1 MDHEN, CDR2 SYDVKM. This CDR3 spans 11 amino acids. The CDR3, as DNA: TGTGCCAGCGTAAGGGGGAGTGTAGCTTTCTTT. Translated, it gives CASVRGSVAFF.

The rearrangement joins TRBV7-2 to TRBJ2-7; TRBD1 agrees at 10 bases. With V trimmed by 4 bases and J by 7 bases, 13 bases remained unmatched. Germline CDR1 reads SGHTA; CDR2 reads FQGNSA. The CDR3 length is 16 residues. The CDR3 coding sequence is TGTGCCAGCAGCTCACCGGGACAGGGGTTACCTAGGGAGCAGTACTTC. Protein: CASSSPGQGLPREQYF.

This clone has just one count. The gene calls are TRBV7-9 and TRBJ1-1; maybe TRBD1 (5 bases). V was clipped by 5 bases and J by 3 bases, with 16 bases between them. Germline lookup yields CDR1 SEHNR and CDR2 FQNEAQ (reference sequence). The CDR3 spans 15 residues. The CDR3 nucleotides are TGTGCCAGCAGCCCCCGCCAGGGCCTTTACACTGAAGCTTTCTTT. This gives the protein CASSPRQGLYTEAFF.

V gene TRBV19 combines with J gene TRBJ1-4; TRBD1 agrees at 7 bases. V was pared by 10 bases and J by 4 bases, with 6 bases of the junction left unmatched. The CDR3 runs 13 residues. Germline V CDR1 and CDR2: LNHDA, SQIVND (reference sequence). The DNA of the CDR3 is TGTGCCACCGTGGACAGGTTTAATGAAAAACTGTTTTTT. It yields the protein CATVDRFNEKLFF.

V and J are TRBV29-1 and TRBJ2-7; 9 bases are a match to TRBD2. CDR3 length: 13 amino acids. CDR1 and CDR2 (germline): SQVTM, ANQGSEA. V was pared by 1 base and J by 3 bases, with 1 base of the junction left unmatched. For the CDR3, the DNA is TGCAGCGTTGAAGGACTAGCGGACTACGAGCAGTACTTC. Its protein product is CSVEGLADYEQYF.

As to this clone: Relative to the germline gene, one junction end is altered; a read error may explain this. This rearrangement joins TRBV5-1 to TRBJ2-2; 13 nucleotides match TRBD2. Per the germline V gene, CDR1 is SGHRS and CDR2 is YFSETQ. The CDR3 runs 18 residues. The CDR3 is CASSFGLAGAANTGKLFF. CDR3 DNA: TGCGCCAGCAGCTTCGGACTAGCGGGGGCCGCGAACACCGGGAAGCTGTTTTTT.

This clone was counted once. V and J are TRBV6-5 and TRBJ2-1; TRBD2 agrees at 11 bases. CDR1 and CDR2 from the germline V gene are MNHEY and SVGAGI. Trimming removed 2 bases from V and 3 bases from J; junction bases left unmatched: 3. This CDR3 spans 16 amino acids. CDR3 in DNA: TGTGCCAGCAGTTACACCGGGACTAGCGGCTACAATGAGCAGTTCTTC. This codes for CASSYTGTSGYNEQFF.

This clone turned up a few times. This chain joins TRBV4-2 and TRBJ2-3; 8 bases map to TRBD1. V trimming: 0 bases; J trimming: 1 base; junction bases outside the gene matches: 3. Germline CDR1 reads LGHNA; CDR2 reads YNFKEQ. This CDR3 contains 16 residues. The CDR3 sequence is CASSQDPGQGTDTQYF. CDR3 DNA: TGTGCCAGCAGCCAAGATCCGGGACAGGGCACAGATACGCAGTATTTT.

CDR3: CASGLVQGGGNTEAFF. CDR3 nucleotide sequence: TGTGCTAGTGGTTTGGTACAGGGGGGAGGGAACACTGAAGCTTTCTTT. The V gene is TRBV12-5, the J gene TRBJ1-1; 8 bases match TRBD1. J gave up 1 base and V 0 bases, and 4 bases lay outside the gene matches. Germline V CDR1 and CDR2: LGHNT, FRNRAP. The CDR3 is made up of 16 amino acids.

V is TRBV5-5 and J is TRBJ2-1; the D gene is possibly TRBD2 (6 bases). V was pared by 0 bases and J by 10 bases, with 11 bases between. The CDR3 runs to 13 residues. Germline-derived CDR1 and CDR2 are SGHKS and YYEKEE (reference sequence). CDR3 region: CASSLAGAGEQFF. DNA of the CDR3: TGTGCCAGCAGCTTGGCCGGCGCGGGGGAGCAGTTCTTC.

This rearrangement joins TRBV6-5 to TRBJ2-1; 7 nucleotides agree with TRBD2. The V gene end was trimmed by 2 bases and the J gene end by 6 bases; junction bases not matched to a gene: 4. The CDR3 contains 14 residues. Germline values: CDR1 MNHEY, CDR2 SVGAGI. In DNA form, the CDR3 reads TGTGCCAGCAGTTACGGGGGGGTGGTCAATGAGCAGTTCTTC. Protein sequence: CASSYGGVVNEQFF.

This clone was seen a handful of times. The chain is built from TRBV3-1 (or the pseudogene TRBV3-2) and TRBJ2-5, with 9 bases identical to TRBD1. Germline V gene lookup returns CDR1 LGHDT and CDR2 YNNKEL (reference sequence). The CDR3 runs to 17 residues. J lost 3 bases, V lost 1 base, and 9 bases had no gene match. The CDR3 sequence is CASSQGSTGGWEETQYF. CDR3 DNA sequence: TGTGCCAGCAGCCAAGGATCTACAGGGGGCTGGGAAGAGACCCAGTACTTC.

The CDR3 DNA reads TGTGCCAGTAGTATACCCACTAGCGGGGCCTACAATGAGCAGTTCTTC. This encodes CASSIPTSGAYNEQFF. The gene calls are TRBV19 and TRBJ2-1, with TRBD2 matching over 10 bases. The V gene's germline CDR1 is LNHDA and CDR2 SQIVND (reference sequence). The V and J ends lost 2 bases and 2 bases, in that order; junction bases with no gene match: 3. The CDR3 loop spans 16 amino acids.

J is TRBJ1-2 and V is TRBV5-6, with D hard to call. Germline CDR1 SGHDT, CDR2 YYEEEE. CDR3 length: 12 residues. The ends were cut back, 0 bases at V and 8 bases at J, with 8 bases in the middle. In DNA form, the CDR3 reads TGTGCCAGCAGCTTGGTCGTGGGCGGCTACACCTTC. Translation: CASSLVVGGYTF.

The CDR3 DNA is TGTGCCACCAGCAGGGCGGGAGGGCGGAGCCAAGAGACCCAGTACTTC. Amino acids: CATSRAGGRSQETQYF. This chain links TRBV15 with TRBJ2-5; 9 nucleotides match TRBD2. The germline CDR1 and CDR2 sequences are LNHNV and YYDKDF (reference sequence). Trimming took 3 bases from V and 1 from J; bases not matched to a gene: 6. This CDR3 region has 16 residues.

V usage is TRBV5-4 and J usage is TRBJ2-4; the D gene is possibly TRBD2 (6 bases). The CDR3 is made up of 15 amino acids. The V and J ends lost 1 base and 0 bases respectively, with 8 bases between them. Germline CDR1 reads SGHNT; CDR2 reads YYREEE (reference sequence). For the CDR3, the DNA is TGTGCCAGCAGCTTGATGGGACTAGCCAAAAACATTCAGTACTTC. The encoded protein is CASSLMGLAKNIQYF.